Shown below are 5 T cell receptor beta chains from a single sample sequenced in a study of blood T cell repertoires in COVID-19. Assay: immunoSEQ multiplex PCR; the TCRdb copy retains only in-frame clones and omits some. This sample has around 200,000 clones, with around 85% found just once. The sample was PBMCs or T cells enriched from blood (not recorded which). The source is a man in his forties who had recovered from COVID-19.

The V and J genes are TRBV7-8 and TRBJ1-5, with TRBD1 identical over 7 bases. The junction had 10 bases not matched to a gene; V was cut back by 4 bases and J by 1 base. CDR1 is SGHVS and CDR2 is FQNEAQ in the germline V gene. The length of the CDR3 is 17 residues. For the CDR3, the DNA is TGTGCCAGCAGCTCGACCGGGGACAGTGGGAGCAATCAGCCCCAGCATTTT. It is translated as CASSSTGDSGSNQPQHF. Drawing the rest from reference TRBV7-8 and TRBJ1-5, the complete variable domain is GAGVSQSPRYKVAKRGQDVALRCDPISGHVSLFWYQQALGQGPEFLTYFQNEAQLDKSGLPSDRFFAERPEGSVSTLKIQRTQQEDSAVYLCASSSTGDSGSNQPQHFGDGTRLSIL.

The rearrangement links TRBV5-1 to TRBJ1-4; unclear D gene. The V end lost 4 bases, the J end lost 8 bases, and 15 bases lay between the germline ends. The length of the CDR3 is 14 residues. CDR1 is SGHRS, CDR2 YFSETQ, per germline. CDR3 DNA: TGCGCCAGCAGCCCGGGATCCCCGGGGGAAAAACTGTTTTTT. It is translated as CASSPGSPGEKLFF. The full variable domain, its missing parts supplied by reference TRBV5-1 and TRBJ1-4, is KAGVTQTPRYLIKTRGQQVTLSCSPISGHRSVSWYQQTPGQGLQFLFEYFSETQRNKGNFPGRFSGRQFSNSRSEMNVSTLELGDSALYLCASSPGSPGEKLFFGSGTQLSVL.

This clone was counted a single time. The chain uses TRBV5-8 and TRBJ1-2; TRBD1 matches 8 bases. The J segment lost 3 bases and the V segment lost 4 bases, leaving 8 bases of the junction unmatched. The CDR3 length is 15 residues. The germline V gene has CDR1 SGHTS and CDR2 YDEGEE. The CDR3 spells CASSRPGQEDYGYTF. The CDR3 nucleotides are TGTGCCAGCAGCCGACCGGGACAGGAGGACTATGGCTACACCTTC.

This clone was counted ten times or more. V usage is TRBV6-1 and J usage is TRBJ2-3; tentatively, D is TRBD2 (6 bases). From germline, CDR1 is MNHNS and CDR2 SASEGT. The CDR3 length is 15 residues. V was trimmed by 3 bases and J by 1 base, leaving 11 bases between them. The CDR3 coding sequence is TGTGCCAGCAGTGAGGGCGGGACTGGCACAGATACGCAGTATTTT. Protein: CASSEGGTGTDTQYF.

CDR3 residues: CASSYSKGALYGYTF. CDR3 in DNA: TGTGCCAGCAGCTACAGCAAGGGGGCTCTCTATGGCTACACCTTC. The V gene is TRBV7-2, the J gene TRBJ1-2, with 7 nucleotides matching TRBD1. Germline lookup yields CDR1 SGHTA and CDR2 FQGNSA. Unmatched junction bases numbered 9, after V lost 4 bases and J lost 4 bases. This CDR3 is 15 amino acids long. Variable domain in full (rest from reference TRBV7-2 and TRBJ1-2): GAGVSQSPSNKVTEKGKDVELRCDPISGHTALYWYRQSLGQGLEFLIYFQGNSAPDKSGLPSDRFSAERTGGSVSTLTIQRTQQEDSAVYLCASSYSKGALYGYTFGSGTRLTVV.